This T cell receptor (beta chain) was profiled in a study of blood T cell repertoires in COVID-19. Study-level information: Whether acute or convalescent, the COVID-19 samples came from the United States, Italy and Spain.

This CDR3 contains 16 residues. The V gene's germline CDR1 is KGHSH and CDR2 LQKENI. V was clipped by 3 bases and J by 1 base; unmatched bases: 4. Using immunoSEQ multiplex PCR, the repertoire was profiled, and TCRdb retains in-frame clones only, with some absent. Of 300,000 to 400,000 clones listed, around nine tenths were seen once; the top ten hold about 5%. Two negative PCRs, clearance, or symptom resolution were required of recovered Cohort 3 donors. Sequenced input: PBMCs or T cells enriched from blood (not recorded which). This TCR came from a man between 60 and 75 years old who had recovered from COVID-19. The chain is built from TRBV18 and TRBJ2-5, with TRBD2 matching 11 bases. Written as DNA, the CDR3 is TGTGCCAGCTCACCGGTCCTAGCGGGAGGCCAAGAGACCCAGTACTTC. It codes for CASSPVLAGGQETQYF.